The T cell receptor beta chain described here comes from a study of cytomegalovirus exposure and HLA in healthy donors. Study results and caveats: It was 150 to 200 TCR beta chains that were listed as cytomegalovirus-associated. The finding came from a later analysis; first-cohort TCR clusters tended to co-occur in the 110 or so validation repertoires. Reports described diagnosis of cytomegalovirus status by the classifier as highly specific and sensitive.

Note on this clone: Its antigen remains unidentified.

This CDR3 spans 13 amino acids. V lost 3 bases and J lost 8, with 11 bases in between. Germline V gene sequence: CDR1 SGHTA, CDR2 FQGTGA. Assay: immunoSEQ multiplex PCR; the TCRdb copy retains only in-frame clones and omits some. The profile shows more than 200,000 clones, 90% of them singletons. V gene TRBV7-3 combines with J gene TRBJ2-1; TRBD1 or TRBD2 may be the D gene (5 bases each). The sequence came from a woman in her 30s in good health and CMV-seronegative. Sequenced input: PBMCs. CDR3 coding DNA: TGTGCCAGCAGCTTCCCAGGGACGGATGAGCAGTTCTTC. It is translated as CASSFPGTDEQFF. Looking up the rest from reference TRBV7-3 and TRBJ2-1 gives the full variable domain: GAGVSQTPSNKVTEKGKYVELRCDPISGHTALYWYRQSLGQGPEFLIYFQGTGAADDSGLPNDRFFAVRPEGSVSTLKIQRTERGDSAVYLCASSFPGTDEQFFGPGTRLTVL.